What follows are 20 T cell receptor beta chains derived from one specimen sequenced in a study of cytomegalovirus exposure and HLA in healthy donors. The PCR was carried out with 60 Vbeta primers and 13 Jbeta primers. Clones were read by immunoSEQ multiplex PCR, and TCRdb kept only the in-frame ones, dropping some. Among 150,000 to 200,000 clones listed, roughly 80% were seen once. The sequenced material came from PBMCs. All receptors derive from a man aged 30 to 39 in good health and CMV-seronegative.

CDR3: CSVEELNEQFF. CDR3 coding DNA: TGCAGCGTTGAAGAACTAAATGAGCAGTTCTTC. The chain is built from TRBV29-1 and TRBJ2-1, with unresolved D. The CDR3 runs 11 residues. Trimming took off 0 bases at V and 7 bases at J, with 4 bases between the two ends. Germline CDR1 is SQVTM and CDR2 is ANQGSEA.

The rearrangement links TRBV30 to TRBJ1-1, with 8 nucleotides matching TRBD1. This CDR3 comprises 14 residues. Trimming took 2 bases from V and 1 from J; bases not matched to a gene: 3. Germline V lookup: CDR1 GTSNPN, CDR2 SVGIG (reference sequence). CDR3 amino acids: CAWSNDRGNTEAFF. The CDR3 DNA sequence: TGTGCCTGGAGTAACGACAGGGGGAACACTGAAGCTTTCTTT.

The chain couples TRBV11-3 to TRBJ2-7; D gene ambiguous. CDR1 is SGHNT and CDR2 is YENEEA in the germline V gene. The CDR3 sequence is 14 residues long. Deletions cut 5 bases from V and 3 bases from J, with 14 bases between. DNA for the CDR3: TGTGCCAGCAGCCAGGCGAGTTTGGGCTACGAGCAGTACTTC. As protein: CASSQASLGYEQYF.

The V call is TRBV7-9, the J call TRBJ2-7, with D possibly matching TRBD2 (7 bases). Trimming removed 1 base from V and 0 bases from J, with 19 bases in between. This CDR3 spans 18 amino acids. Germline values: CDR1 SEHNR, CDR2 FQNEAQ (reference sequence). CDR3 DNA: TGTGCCAGCAGCTTAGGAGGGGGGGGGTTGGGGAGCTCCTACGAGCAGTACTTC. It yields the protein CASSLGGGGLGSSYEQYF.

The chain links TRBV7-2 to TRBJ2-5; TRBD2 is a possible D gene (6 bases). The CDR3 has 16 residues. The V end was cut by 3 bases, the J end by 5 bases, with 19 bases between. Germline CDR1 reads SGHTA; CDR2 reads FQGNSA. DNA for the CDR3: TGTGCCAGCAGCTTCGGGGCCCTGCGGACTACGGAGACCCAGTACTTC. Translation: CASSFGALRTTETQYF.

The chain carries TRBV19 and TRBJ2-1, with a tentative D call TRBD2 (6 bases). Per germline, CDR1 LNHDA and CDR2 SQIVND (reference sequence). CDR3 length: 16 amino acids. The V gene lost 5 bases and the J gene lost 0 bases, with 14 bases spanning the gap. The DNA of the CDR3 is TGTGCCAGTAGTGCGTGGGACTGGACCTCCTACAATGAGCAGTTCTTC. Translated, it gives CASSAWDWTSYNEQFF. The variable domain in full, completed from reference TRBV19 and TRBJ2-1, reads DGGITQSPKYLFRKEGQNVTLSCEQNLNHDAMYWYRQDPGQGLRLIYYSQIVNDFQKGDIAEGYSVSREKKESFPLTVTSAQKNPTAFYLCASSAWDWTSYNEQFFGPGTRLTVL.

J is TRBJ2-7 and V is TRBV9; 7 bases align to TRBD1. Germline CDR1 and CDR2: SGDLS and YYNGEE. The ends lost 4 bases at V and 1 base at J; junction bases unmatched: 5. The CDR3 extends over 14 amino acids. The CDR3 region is CASSLGTASYEQYF. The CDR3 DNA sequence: TGTGCCAGCAGCCTCGGGACAGCTTCCTACGAGCAGTACTTC.

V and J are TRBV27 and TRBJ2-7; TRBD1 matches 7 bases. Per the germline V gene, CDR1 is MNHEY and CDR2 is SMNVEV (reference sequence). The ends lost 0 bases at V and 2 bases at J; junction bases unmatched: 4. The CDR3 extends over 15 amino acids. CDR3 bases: TGTGCCAGCAGTTTATCGTGGGACAGAACCTACGAGCAGTACTTC. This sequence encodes CASSLSWDRTYEQYF.

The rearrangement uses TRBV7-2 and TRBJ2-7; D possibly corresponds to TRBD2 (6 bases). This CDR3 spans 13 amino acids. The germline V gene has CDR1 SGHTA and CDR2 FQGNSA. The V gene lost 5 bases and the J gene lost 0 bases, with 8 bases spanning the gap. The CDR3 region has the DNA TGTGCCAGCAGCATGACTAGCTCCTACGAGCAGTACTTC. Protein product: CASSMTSSYEQYF.

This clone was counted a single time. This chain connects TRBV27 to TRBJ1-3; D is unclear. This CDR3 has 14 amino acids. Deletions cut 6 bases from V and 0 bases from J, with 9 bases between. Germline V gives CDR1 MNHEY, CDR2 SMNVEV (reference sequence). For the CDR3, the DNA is TGTGCCAGCAGGGGAGGGAGCTCTGGAAACACCATATATTTT. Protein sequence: CASRGGSSGNTIYF.

As DNA, the CDR3 is TGTGCCAGCAGGTTAAGCCAAAGCACAGATACGCAGTATTTT. Its translation: CASRLSQSTDTQYF. This chain links TRBV6-1 with TRBJ2-3; D gene unclear. The length of the CDR3 is 14 residues. V was trimmed by 6 bases and J by 0 bases, leaving 10 bases between them. Looked up from germline, CDR1 is MNHNS and CDR2 is SASEGT.

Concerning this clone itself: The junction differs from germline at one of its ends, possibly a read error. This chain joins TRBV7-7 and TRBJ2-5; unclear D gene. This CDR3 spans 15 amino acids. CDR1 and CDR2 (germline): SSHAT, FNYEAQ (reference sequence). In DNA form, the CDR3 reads TGTGCTAGCAGCTTAGGAGTTGACACCCAAGAGACCCAGTACTTC. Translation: CASSLGVDTQETQYF. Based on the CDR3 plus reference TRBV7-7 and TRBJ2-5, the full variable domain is GAGVSQSPRYKVTKRGQDVTLRCDPISSHATLYWYQQALGQGPEFLTYFNYEAQPDKSGLPSDRFSAERPEGSISTLTIQRTEQRDSAMYRCASSLGVDTQETQYFGPGTRLLVL.

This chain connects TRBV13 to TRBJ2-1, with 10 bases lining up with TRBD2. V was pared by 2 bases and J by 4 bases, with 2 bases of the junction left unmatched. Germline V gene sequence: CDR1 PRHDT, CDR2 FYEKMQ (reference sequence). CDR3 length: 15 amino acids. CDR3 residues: CASSLLAGDYNEQFF. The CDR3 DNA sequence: TGTGCCAGCAGCTTACTAGCGGGGGATTACAATGAGCAGTTCTTC. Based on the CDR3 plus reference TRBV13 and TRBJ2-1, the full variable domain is AAGVIQSPRHLIKEKRETATLKCYPIPRHDTVYWYQQGPGQDPQFLISFYEKMQSDKGSIPDRFSAQQFSDYHSELNMSSLELGDSALYFCASSLLAGDYNEQFFGPGTRLTVL.

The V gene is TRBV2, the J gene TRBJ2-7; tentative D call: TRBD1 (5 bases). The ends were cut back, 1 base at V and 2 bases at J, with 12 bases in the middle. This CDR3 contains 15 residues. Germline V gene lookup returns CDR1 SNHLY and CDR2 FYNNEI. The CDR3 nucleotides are TGTGCCAGCAGTGAAGACGAGACAGTCACCTACGAGCAGTACTTC. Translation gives CASSEDETVTYEQYF. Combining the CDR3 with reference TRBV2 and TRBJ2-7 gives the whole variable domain EPEVTQTPSHQVTQMGQEVILRCVPISNHLYFYWYRQILGQKVEFLVSFYNNEISEKSEIFDDQFSVERPDGSNFTLKIRSTKLEDSAMYFCASSEDETVTYEQYFGPGTRLTVT.

The CDR3: CASSPTTGSNYGYTF. The DNA for the CDR3 is TGTGCCAGCAGTCCAACGACAGGGAGTAACTATGGCTACACCTTC. This rearrangement joins TRBV6-6 to TRBJ1-2; TRBD1 matches at 7 bases. Germline V gene data show CDR1 as MNHNY and CDR2 as SVGAGI (reference sequence). The CDR3 runs 15 residues. J gave up 1 base and V 5 bases, and 7 bases lay outside the gene matches.

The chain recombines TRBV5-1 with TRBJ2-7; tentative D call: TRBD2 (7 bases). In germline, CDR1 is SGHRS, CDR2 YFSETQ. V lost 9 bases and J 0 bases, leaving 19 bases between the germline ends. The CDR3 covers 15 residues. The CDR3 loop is CATSIDGGPSYEQYF. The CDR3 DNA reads TGCGCCACCTCCATTGACGGGGGGCCCTCCTACGAGCAGTACTTC.

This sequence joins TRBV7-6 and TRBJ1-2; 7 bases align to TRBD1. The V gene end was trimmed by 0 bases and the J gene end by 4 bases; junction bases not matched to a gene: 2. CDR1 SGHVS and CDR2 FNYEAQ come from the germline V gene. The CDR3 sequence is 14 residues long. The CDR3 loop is CASSLAGGFYGYTF. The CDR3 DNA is TGTGCCAGCAGCTTAGCAGGGGGCTTCTATGGCTACACCTTC.

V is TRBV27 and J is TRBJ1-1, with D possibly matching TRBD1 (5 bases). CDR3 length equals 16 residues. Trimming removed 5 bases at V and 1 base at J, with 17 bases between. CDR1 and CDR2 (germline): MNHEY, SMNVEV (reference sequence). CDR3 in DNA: TGTGCCAGCAGTCCTCCGCGTGCAGGGAAGAACACTGAAGCTTTCTTT. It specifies CASSPPRAGKNTEAFF.

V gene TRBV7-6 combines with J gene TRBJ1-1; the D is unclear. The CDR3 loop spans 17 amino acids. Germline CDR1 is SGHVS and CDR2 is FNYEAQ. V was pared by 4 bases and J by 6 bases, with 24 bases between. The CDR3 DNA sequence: TGTGCCAGCAGCTCCCGTTTACGGGGTTCATCAAGCGCTGAAGCTTTCTTT. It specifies CASSSRLRGSSSAEAFF.

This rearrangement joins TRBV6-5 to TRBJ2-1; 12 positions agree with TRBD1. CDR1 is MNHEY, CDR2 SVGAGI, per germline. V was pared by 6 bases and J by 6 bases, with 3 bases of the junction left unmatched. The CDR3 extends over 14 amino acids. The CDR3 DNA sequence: TGTGCCAGCAGCTTGGGACAGGGGGCCAATGAGCAGTTCTTC. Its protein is CASSLGQGANEQFF.